This T cell receptor (beta chain) came from a study of cytomegalovirus exposure and HLA in healthy donors (dated by TCRdb to about 2017). A note on the overall study: An earlier analysis of some 600 of the donors reported roughly 300 Gb of sequence data and some 110 million unique TCR beta sequences obtained from some 170 million T cells. The study profiled the T cell repertoires of some 610 subjects by immunosequencing and related them to cytomegalovirus serostatus. A later genetic analysis took genome-wide SNP genotypes for about 60% of the roughly 670 donors and used that subset as a discovery cohort. Every discovery cohort repertoire had been produced on one sequencing platform. A later analysis re-examined previously published TCR beta repertoires from more than 650 donors and added high-resolution HLA genotyping to investigate patterns of TCR occurrence. Of the 398 genotyped donors, approximately 83% fell in the genetic ancestry cluster associated with self-reported Caucasian donors. Both class I and class II loci were covered by HLA typing, at four-digit resolution. The study was designed to test whether signatures of past pathogen exposure could be identified by cataloging public T cell receptors. An earlier analysis of some 500 of the donors applied high-throughput TCR beta sequencing to assess whether each TCR beta V gene segment acted as functional or pseudogenic. Along with the approximately 600-subject first cohort, a separate validation cohort of more than 90 different subjects was used. About 280 gigabases of sequencing data and around 85 million unique TCR sequences made up an early release that covered several hundred HLA-typed donors. Rather than using new phenotypic data, the later analysis identified candidate immune exposures from TCR beta sequences and from how often those sequences occurred across donors. The number of typed donors differed by locus: about 620-630 for A, B, C, DRB1 and DQB1; 500 to 550 for DQA1; about 600 for DPA1; and 400 to 480 for DPB1. About five DR-DQ haplotypes were handled as single units for association and clustering, since linkage in the cohort was strong. The study combined high-throughput TCR immunosequencing, statistical association of individual TCRs with disease status, and machine learning to predict cytomegalovirus infection status. Across about 380 genotyped donors of the cohort, an average of about 200,000 unique TCR beta nucleotide sequences per donor were sequenced, and approximately 17% of those sequences were non-productive. Donor age, sex, ethnicity and CMV serostatus were collected together with the repertoire data. Results and caveats for the whole study, not just this receptor: An association between a missense DCLRE1C variant and V-gene and J-gene trimming of TCR beta chains was found in a later genetic analysis and replicated in an independent cohort. A group of highly shared sequence variants was considered likely to be a technical artifact of the sequencing pipeline. Some IMGT-functional V segments, including TRBV6-2 and TRBV6-3, could not be distinguished by the 87-base-pair reads and were therefore excluded. According to a later analysis, most CMV-associated TCR beta chains appeared to be HLA-restricted, and the HLA associations seemed to be driven largely by CMV exposure. The study listed 164 TCR beta chains as associated with cytomegalovirus. A later analysis found that TCR association rates varied across HLA loci, with DRB1 alleles showing the most associated TCRs and HLA-C alleles the fewest. Specific HLA alleles were associated with 15,000 to 20,000 TCR beta sequences at a false discovery rate of 0.05 in a later analysis. A further reported finding was that TCR beta sequences accurately predicted the HLA-A and HLA-B alleles for most subjects in the first cohort. An earlier analysis of 587 of the donors showed that most TCR beta V segments appeared in productive rearrangements either about 87% or about 30% of the time, which broadly matched IMGT annotations. Linkage disequilibrium might explain the correlated functional status among segregating V segments, but an unknown experimental factor could not be excluded. The presence/absence analyses assumed that sequencing depth was roughly uniform across donors, and that assumption may not be true. The earlier analysis of 587 of the donors excluded some 15 rarely observed V segments, including chromosome 9 orphons, because counts were too low. It was suggested by the authors that the approach could potentially be generalized to other disease states and immunological phenotypes. Three of the identified cytomegalovirus-associated TCR beta chains were confirmed in vitro to be specific for cytomegalovirus antigens. Several of the top co-occurrence clusters appeared to be linked to parvovirus B19, influenza, CMV and Epstein-Barr virus, according to a later analysis. Most TCR sequences were observed very rarely across donors, whereas some public TCRs were present in many individuals. According to a later genetic analysis, donors in an Asian-associated ancestry cluster had fewer N-insertions in productive TCRs than the approximately 700-donor mean. Compared with equally common non-associated chains, HLA-associated TCR beta chains in a later analysis were more clonally expanded and had lower generation probabilities. The classifier was reported to diagnose cytomegalovirus status with high specificity and sensitivity in both the original and validation cohorts. The only immune exposure information available for the cohort was CMV serostatus. Because HLA typing was unavailable for some donors at each locus, only the typed subset was used in association tests. When HLA alleles, especially DR and DQ, strongly co-occurred, attributing TCR associations to individual alleles was difficult. This cohort had only TCR beta chains sequenced, and the lack of alpha or paired-chain data limited which features could be detected.

This clone was seen only a few times. Its specific antigen is unknown. No quality values exist for individual bases; no much larger clone is one base distant. Other DNA sequences in this specimen translate into the identical CDR3. Library method: the immunoSEQ multiplex PCR assay. The multiplex PCR relied on a mix of 60 forward primers for TCR Vbeta segments and 13 reverse primers for TCR Jbeta segments. The CDR3 region of rearranged TCR beta genes was amplified from genomic DNA with a multiplex PCR assay. On the Illumina HiSeq System, the amplified TCR beta libraries were sequenced as 87-base-pair reads. Processing in the source paper ran as follows. In a later analysis, around 80 million unique TCR beta chains were counted across the approximately 640 repertoires, and some 10 million of these chains were shared by at least two donors. Raw reads were error-corrected and collapsed into unique sequences with a nearest-neighbor algorithm that merged closely related sequences to remove PCR and sequencing errors. V, D and J gene segments were assigned by aligning CDR3 sequences to IMGT reference sequences. Each retained sequence needed at least a six-nucleotide match to both a V gene segment and a J gene segment. Rearrangements were classified as productive when the CDR3 lacked stop codons and remained in frame with V and J, and all other rearrangements were classified as non-productive. Following IMGT convention, CDR3 was defined as the stretch from the second conserved V-encoded cysteine to the conserved J-encoded phenylalanine. In an earlier analysis of more than 550 of the donors, sequences lacking an unambiguous match to a single V gene segment were excluded. In an earlier analysis of 500 to 750 of the donors, V segments were called functional above 56.7% productive rearrangements and were called segregating when the between-donor standard deviation exceeded 5%. To diagnose cytomegalovirus status from the catalog of TCR beta chain sequences, a statistical classification framework was built. V and J gene assignment, in a later analysis, came from comparing TCR nucleotide sequences with IMGT/GENE-DB human TR gene sequences. A later analysis assigned CDR3 sequences and most-parsimonious VDJ recombination scenarios with the TCRdist pipeline. In a later analysis, every TCR beta chain was defined by the combination of its CDR3 amino acid sequence and its V-gene family, and reads without a unique V-gene family were dropped. As a way to deal with suspected cross-contamination and a sequencing artifact, a later analysis dropped over 550 nucleotide sequences that were highly shared and had low generation probability. For each public chain, a later analysis derived a clonal expansion index from normalized ranks of inferred template counts within each repertoire. Generation probabilities in a later analysis came from a VDJ recombination model fitted to out-of-frame rearrangements, and those results were checked against IGoR. In a later analysis, TCR-TCR, TCR-HLA and TCR-CMV co-occurrence was scored with hypergeometric tests, and a repertoire-size bias correction was applied to TCR pairs. In a later analysis, false discovery rates were estimated by permuting HLA or CMV assignments 20 times. In a later analysis, co-occurring TCRs were grouped with DBSCAN, and TCRdist sequence similarity was added when clustering was performed within HLA-allele-positive subsets. Repertoires with fewer than 30,000 or more than 120,000 public chains, plus five repertoires with anomalous nucleotide sharing, were excluded from co-occurrence clustering. TCRdb stores this immuneACCESS table with in-frame sequences only. Part of the clones is absent; in the studies checked, under half of the shortfall reflects unresolved V genes, and no reason is known for the rest. V and J calls and clone size are those listed in that table; D and trimming were worked out from the DNA. The sample data list around 130,000 clones, and approximately 80% of these were observed just once. The ten largest account for about 2.5% of the sample.

V loses 0 bases of germline sequence and J loses 6 bases, and the interval between the two ends is 9 bases. The germline V gene encodes CDR1 GTSNPN and CDR2 SVGIG (reference sequence). From cysteine to phenylalanine, the CDR3 is 14 amino acids long. This entry keeps only the CDR3 DNA: 42 bases, framed from base 1. The cohort consisted of hundreds of healthy bone marrow donors. At the time of sampling, all cohort members were nominally healthy, though unrecorded immune exposures were likely present. The donor was CMV seronegative and was included in the group of approximately 350 seronegative cohort members. A peripheral blood sample was provided by each donor, and peripheral blood mononuclear cells were used for TCR beta sequencing. The Qiagen DNeasy Blood Extraction Kit was used to extract genomic DNA from the blood cell samples.

This receptor was taken from a man aged 50 to 59 in good health and CMV-seronegative. Sequenced material: PBMCs. This chain is built from TRBV30 and TRBJ1-6, with the D segment identity uncertain. In nucleotide form, the sequence is TGTGCCTGGAGTGTGGCACAGTTTAATTCACCCCTCCACTTT. The encoded protein is CAWSVAQFNSPLHF.